This T cell receptor (beta chain) came from a study of T cell changes during pregnancy in multiple sclerosis. Here immunoSEQ multiplex PCR was the method, and the copy in TCRdb shows in-frame clones only, minus some. The sample yields some 95,000 clones, about 92% seen once. Per germline, CDR1 ENHRY and CDR2 SYGVKD. The CDR3 has 12 residues. This clone was detected only a few times. This sequence originates from a female donor with multiple sclerosis, enrolled in a pregnancy study. The V call is TRBV10-3, the J call TRBJ2-2; D not certain. This specimen was peripheral blood, taken in the first trimester of pregnancy. CDR3 loop: CSSLASNGELFF. In DNA, the CDR3 is TGTTCCAGTCTGGCAAGTAACGGGGAGCTGTTTTTT.